The entry below describes one TCR beta chain. V gave up 6 bases and J gave up 4 bases; unmatched junction bases: 4. This CDR3 region has 13 residues. CDR1 MNHEY and CDR2 SMNVEV come from the germline V gene (reference sequence). The sample is drawn from a study of blood T cell repertoires in COVID-19. Repertoires were generated with immunoSEQ multiplex PCR, while TCRdb's copy carries only in-frame clones and drops some. The sample includes over 250,000 clones, 83% seen only once; the top ten take 8% to 9.5%. V is TRBV27 and J is TRBJ2-5; 8 positions agree with TRBD2. Sequencing used peripheral blood. The sequence came from a woman in her fifties or sixties who had recovered from COVID-19. This CDR3 is CASSPREGETQYF. The CDR3, as DNA: TGTGCCAGCAGCCCCCGGGAGGGAGAGACCCAGTACTTC.